Listed here are 26 T cell receptor beta chains from one sample, sequenced in a study of OX40 agonist ivuxolimab in advanced cancers. The method was immunoSEQ multiplex PCR; TCRdb's version includes in-frame clones alone and lacks a portion of them. The sample records some 91,000 clones, around 87% being singletons. Sequenced material: CD4+ or CD8+ T cells sorted from blood, taken in a trial of the OX40 agonist ivuxolimab. These receptors all come from an adult with an advanced solid tumor such as melanoma, head and neck, liver or kidney cancer.

The rearrangement uses TRBV19 and TRBJ1-4, with D unresolved. The CDR3 is made up of 15 amino acids. V gave up 4 bases and J gave up 5 bases, with 14 bases separating them. The V gene's germline CDR1 is LNHDA and CDR2 SQIVND (reference sequence). The CDR3 bases are TGTGCCAGTAGTACACAACGCGGCAGCAATGAAAAACTGTTTTTT. Translating gives CASSTQRGSNEKLFF.

This rearrangement joins TRBV19 to TRBJ1-2, with D unresolved. This CDR3 is 12 amino acids long. Trimming left V 5 bases short and J 0 bases short, with 4 bases between. Germline lookup yields CDR1 LNHDA and CDR2 SQIVND (reference sequence). CDR3 nucleotide sequence: TGTGCCAGTAGTGGGGCTAACTATGGCTACACCTTC. Its translation: CASSGANYGYTF.

V gene TRBV5-1 combines with J gene TRBJ2-3, with TRBD1 as a possible D gene (5 bases). The CDR3 runs 15 residues. Between the trimmed V and J ends, which lost 0 bases and 3 bases, there was a span of 11 bases. Germline loops: CDR1 SGHRS, CDR2 YFSETQ. CDR3 sequence: CASSLEARETDTQYF. For the CDR3, the DNA is TGCGCCAGCAGCTTGGAGGCCAGGGAAACAGATACGCAGTATTTT.

This chain joins TRBV6-1 and TRBJ1-1; no reliable D call. Trimming shortened V by 7 bases and J by 1 base, and 4 bases separated the two germline ends. CDR1 is MNHNS, CDR2 SASEGT, per germline. The CDR3 is 11 amino acids. CDR3 DNA sequence: TGTGCCAGCACAGAGAACACTGAAGCTTTCTTT. It translates to CASTENTEAFF.

CDR3 protein: CSARGGAEAFF. The CDR3 DNA is TGCAGTGCTAGGGGCGGCGCTGAAGCTTTCTTT. This rearrangement joins TRBV20-1 to TRBJ1-1; D is ambiguous. The CDR3 spans 11 residues. Deletions cut 3 bases from V and 6 bases from J, with 8 bases between. Germline CDR1 reads DFQATT; CDR2 reads SNEGSKA (reference sequence).

V usage is TRBV7-2 and J usage is TRBJ2-3; D is unclear. The CDR3 is 16 amino acids. Germline V lookup: CDR1 SGHTA, CDR2 FQGNSA. V lost 5 bases and J 3 bases, leaving 18 bases between the germline ends. The CDR3 spells CASSTSGGSKTDTQYF. As DNA, the CDR3 is TGTGCCAGCAGCACCTCGGGCGGTAGCAAGACAGATACGCAGTATTTT.

The V call is TRBV5-1, the J call TRBJ1-1; possibly TRBD1 for D (5 bases). The CDR3 spans 14 residues. Germline V gives CDR1 SGHRS, CDR2 YFSETQ. Deletions cut 2 bases from V and 6 bases from J, with 14 bases between. CDR3 bases: TGCGCCAGCAGCTTAAAGGCAGGGCTGGCTGAAGCTTTCTTT. Residues: CASSLKAGLAEAFF.

V gene TRBV7-2 combines with J gene TRBJ2-7, with D perhaps assigned TRBD1 or TRBD2 (5 bases each). Germline V lookup: CDR1 SGHTA, CDR2 FQGNSA. V lost 5 bases, J lost 5 bases, and 13 bases lay in between. The CDR3 length is 13 residues. The CDR3 DNA reads as TGTGCCAGCAGCCGAGGGACCGCCGACGAGCAGTACGTC. This encodes CASSRGTADEQYV.

The chain employs TRBV19 and TRBJ2-3; 7 bases fit TRBD2. This CDR3 is built from 17 residues. V lost 3 bases to trimming and J lost 1 base; unmatched junction nucleotides: 10. The germline gives CDR1 LNHDA, CDR2 SQIVND (reference sequence). CDR3 nucleotide sequence: TGTGCCAGTAGTATGGAGACTAGCTCTTCTGGCACAGATACGCAGTATTTT. Translated, it gives CASSMETSSSGTDTQYF.

The V gene is TRBV2, the J gene TRBJ2-2, with 10 bases lining up with TRBD1. This CDR3 spans 13 amino acids. Looked up from germline, CDR1 is SNHLY and CDR2 is FYNNEI. The J segment lost 6 bases and the V segment lost 9 bases, leaving 4 bases of the junction unmatched. The CDR3 DNA reads as TGTGCCAGTCGGACAGGGGGTTCCGGGGAGCTGTTTTTT. It encodes CASRTGGSGELFF.

The chain uses TRBV10-1 and TRBJ1-2; no definite D call. Germline CDR1 reads WNHNN; CDR2 reads SYGVQD (reference sequence). V lost 2 bases, J lost 2 bases, and 6 bases lay in between. There are 13 residues in the CDR3. The CDR3 protein is CASSEGGNYGYTF. The CDR3 region has the DNA TGCGCCAGCAGTGAGGGTGGAAACTATGGCTACACCTTC.

The chain links TRBV6-6 to TRBJ1-1, with 8 bases fitting TRBD1. The CDR3 sequence is 13 residues long. The germline V gene encodes CDR1 MNHNY and CDR2 SVGAGI (reference sequence). The J segment lost 4 bases and the V segment lost 7 bases, leaving 5 bases of the junction unmatched. In DNA form, the CDR3 reads TGTGCCAGCACCAAGACAGGGGTCACTGAAGCTTTCTTT. This sequence encodes CASTKTGVTEAFF.

J is TRBJ2-5 and V is TRBV4-3, with 9 bases that match TRBD2. This CDR3 comprises 16 residues. Germline lookup yields CDR1 LGHNA and CDR2 YSLEER. V shed 0 bases, J shed 4 bases, and the junction held 6 bases outside the gene matches. This CDR3 reads CASSQDWAGGLETQYF. The DNA of the CDR3 is TGCGCCAGCAGCCAAGACTGGGCGGGAGGGCTAGAGACCCAGTACTTC.

This clone came up once. The chain carries TRBV7-2 and TRBJ2-5; 8 bases are shared with TRBD2. Germline CDR1 is SGHTA and CDR2 is FQGNSA. There are 17 residues in the CDR3. J was trimmed by 2 bases and V by 3 bases; bases with no gene match: 11. CDR3 coding DNA: TGTGCCAGCAGCTTCGCCCCCCGGGGCGGGGGGCAAGAGACCCAGTACTTC. Residues: CASSFAPRGGGQETQYF. The full variable domain, with the rest looked up from reference TRBV7-2 and TRBJ2-5, is GAGVSQSPSNKVTEKGKDVELRCDPISGHTALYWYRQSLGQGLEFLIYFQGNSAPDKSGLPSDRFSAERTGGSVSTLTIQRTQQEDSAVYLCASSFAPRGGGQETQYFGPGTRLLVL.

The chain combines TRBV4-1 with TRBJ1-1, with D maybe TRBD1 (6 bases). V dropped 0 bases and J dropped 4 bases, with 21 bases sitting between them. In germline, CDR1 is MGHRA, CDR2 YSYEKL. The CDR3 is 18 residues long. The CDR3 bases are TGCGCCAGCAGCCAAGAGATTGGCGGGGGGCTTTTGGCCACTGAAGCTTTCTTT. This translates into CASSQEIGGGLLATEAFF.

The genes are TRBV5-1 and TRBJ2-7; the D call may be TRBD1 or TRBD2 (5 bases each). Trimming took 1 base from V and 12 from J, leaving 23 bases between them. CDR1 and CDR2 from the germline V gene are SGHRS and YFSETQ. This CDR3 is 15 amino acids long. The CDR3 here is CASSLLSSRDQVLYF. In DNA form, the CDR3 reads TGCGCCAGCAGCTTGTTGAGTTCTAGGGACCAGGTTTTGTACTTC.

This chain joins TRBV11-3 and TRBJ2-5; 11 nucleotides match TRBD2. CDR1 SGHNT and CDR2 YENEEA come from the germline V gene. J gave up 3 bases and V 3 bases, and 3 bases lay outside the gene matches. The CDR3 consists of 15 residues. CDR3 in amino acids: CASSFRLAGKETQYF. The DNA for the CDR3 is TGTGCCAGCAGCTTTAGACTAGCGGGAAAAGAGACCCAGTACTTC.

The V call is TRBV19, the J call TRBJ2-7; D is tentatively TRBD1 or TRBD2 (5 bases each). Looked up from germline, CDR1 is LNHDA and CDR2 is SQIVND (reference sequence). V lost 9 bases and J 6 bases, leaving 15 bases between the germline ends. CDR3 length: 12 amino acids. The DNA of the CDR3 is TGTGCCAGCTCCTTTCAGGGACGCGAGCAGTACTTC. Its translation: CASSFQGREQYF.

The chain combines TRBV7-9 with TRBJ2-5; perhaps TRBD1 as D (5 bases). V was trimmed by 4 bases and J by 1 base, leaving 10 bases between them. The germline V gene has CDR1 SEHNR and CDR2 FQNEAQ (reference sequence). The CDR3 totals 14 residues. The CDR3 DNA reads TGTGCCAGCAGCTCCCCCAGGGCCCAAGAGACCCAGTACTTC. Amino acid sequence: CASSSPRAQETQYF.

V usage is TRBV27 and J usage is TRBJ1-4, with TRBD1 as a possible D gene (5 bases). V gave up 5 bases and J gave up 4 bases, with 11 bases separating them. Germline V gives CDR1 MNHEY, CDR2 SMNVEV (reference sequence). The CDR3 runs to 14 residues. The CDR3 loop reads CASSDRGGNEKLFF. For the CDR3, the DNA is TGTGCCAGCAGTGATCGCGGGGGTAATGAAAAACTGTTTTTT. Drawing the rest from reference TRBV27 and TRBJ1-4, the complete variable domain is EAQVTQNPRYLITVTGKKLTVTCSQNMNHEYMSWYRQDPGLGLRQIYYSMNVEVTDKGDVPEGYKVSRKEKRNFPLILESPSPNQTSLYFCASSDRGGNEKLFFGSGTQLSVL.

The chain couples TRBV6-4 to TRBJ2-1, with D possibly matching TRBD1 (5 bases). The CDR3 is made up of 14 amino acids. Per germline, CDR1 MRHNA and CDR2 SNTAGT. Trimming stripped 2 bases from V and 6 bases from J, with 11 bases between. CDR3 sequence: CASSDKGQGNEQFF. DNA of the CDR3: TGTGCCAGCAGTGACAAGGGGCAGGGCAATGAGCAGTTCTTC.

This chain links TRBV6-1 with TRBJ2-1, with 7 positions matching TRBD1. This CDR3 comprises 13 residues. Unmatched junction bases numbered 10, after V lost 5 bases and J lost 12 bases. Per germline, CDR1 MNHNS and CDR2 SASEGT. The CDR3 loop is CASSSIDRERQFF. CDR3 DNA sequence: TGTGCCAGCAGTTCGATAGACAGGGAAAGGCAGTTCTTC.

Comments on this clone: Its ends do not fully match the called genes, so a read error is possible. The rearrangement joins TRBV19 to TRBJ1-1, with D possibly being TRBD1 (6 bases). The CDR3 totals 15 residues. CDR1 is LNHDA and CDR2 is SQIVND in the germline V gene (reference sequence). Written as DNA, the CDR3 is TGTGCCAGCAGTATAGTGGGGGGCGGTAGCGGTGAAGCTTTCTTT. Translated, it gives CASSIVGGGSGEAFF.

This chain connects TRBV5-1 to TRBJ2-3; no reliable D call. V was cut by 3 bases and J by 0 bases, with 5 bases left in between. Germline CDR1 SGHRS, CDR2 YFSETQ. This CDR3 is built from 13 residues. This CDR3 is CASSSPSTDTQYF. CDR3 bases: TGCGCCAGCAGCTCGCCAAGCACAGATACGCAGTATTTT.

The chain is built from TRBV9 and TRBJ1-3; D is uncertain. The germline V gene encodes CDR1 SGDLS and CDR2 YYNGEE. This CDR3 spans 18 amino acids. V lost 4 bases to trimming and J lost 8 bases, with 28 bases between them. This CDR3 reads CASSSSHKGATKQDTIYF. The CDR3 DNA follows: TGTGCCAGCAGCTCCTCTCATAAGGGAGCTACCAAGCAAGACACCATATATTTT.

The chain joins TRBV4-2 to TRBJ2-2, with 14 bases fitting TRBD2. This CDR3 has 19 amino acids. V was clipped by 4 bases and J by 4 bases; unmatched bases: 11. The germline V gene encodes CDR1 LGHNA and CDR2 YNFKEQ. The CDR3 coding sequence is TGTGCCAGCAGCCGTTCCGGGACTAGCGGGAGCGGGGGCACCGGGGAGCTGTTTTTT. Its translation: CASSRSGTSGSGGTGELFF.